This T cell receptor (beta chain) stems from a study of CD8 T cells in Susac syndrome (dated by TCRdb to the late 2010s). About the full investigation: Of the Susac syndrome patients who were sequenced, eight were in clinical remission while more than five had clinically active disease. At the time of blood withdrawal, Susac syndrome patients were either therapy-naive, taking corticosteroids (with some also receiving IVIg), or on IVIg alone. The study used repertoire sequencing to test whether antigen drove CD8+ T cell activation and differentiation in Susac syndrome. CD8+ T cell repertoire clonality was compared between more than ten healthy donors, approximately 14 Susac syndrome patients and 15 multiple sclerosis patients.

The CDR3 covers 15 residues, taking in both the cysteine and the phenylalanine. The kept DNA is CDR3 alone, 45 bases in frame from the first base. Looking up the germline V gene (reference sequence) yields CDR1 DFQATT and CDR2 SNEGSKA. Trimming leaves V shorter by 3 bases and J shorter by 2 bases, with the junction holding 3 bases beyond the gene matches. High-throughput TCR beta sequencing profiled peripheral blood CD8+ and CD4+ T cells from healthy donors, Susac syndrome patients and multiple sclerosis patients. Susac syndrome patients met recently defined diagnostic criteria for definite or probable disease. Bulk CD8+ and CD4+ T cells were purified by magnetic negative isolation, while CD8+ TEMRA cells were enriched using FACS. Blood was drawn into EDTA tubes, processed within 24 hours, and PBMCs were isolated by density gradient centrifugation. PBMCs intended for TCR sequencing were cryopreserved in liquid nitrogen and were subsequently thawed in a 37 degrees C water bath. Purity of sorted or isolated CD4+, CD8+ and CD8+ TEMRA cells was at least 90%.

RNA was extracted using the RNeasy kit, and roughly 0.5 to 1 ug of the RNA was reverse transcribed with random hexamers. TCR beta CDR3 regions were amplified with the immunoSEQ multiplex PCR assay covering 54 Vbeta and 13 Jbeta segments. PCR amplification bias was corrected by using a synthetic template baseline for primer optimization and computational correction. For the original study's pipeline: Reads were assigned to V, D and J genes according to IMGT and analyzed in immunoSEQ Analyzer, with only productive sequences retained. To calculate clonality, Shannon entropy was normalized by log2 of the number of productive unique sequences and then subtracted from one. For each patient and control, public and private clones were evaluated among the 100 most prevalent clones. Clones were defined as Susac-specific when absent from the healthy and MS cohorts, from about a thousand published viral clones and from other ImmuneACCESS disease sequences. TCRdb reworked the public reads: Q25 trimming with fastp, MiXCR clone assembly, productive beta chains retained. CDR3 protein duplicates are merged, each entry listing the most common genes and DNA. TCRdb's processing, not the study's, gives the V and J calls here. The table for this sample lists some 200,000 distinct CDR3 sequences; around 95% of them were counted only once. The leading ten clones occupy roughly 0.15% of the sample.

Overall study outcomes, separate from this receptor: Susac syndrome CD8+ repertoires showed clonal expansion, highest in CD8+ TEMRA cells and greater in clinically active than remitting patients. The number of individuals in the TCR sequencing and HLA analysis was acknowledged as relatively small. Sixteen and five Susac-specific public clones were found in the total CD8+ and CD8+ TEMRA repertoires, respectively.

Comments on this clonotype: No cognate antigen has been identified for it. Base qualities are not at hand, and no much larger clone is one base apart.

The receptor chain draws on TRBV20-1 and TRBJ2-5; TRBD2 agrees with 13 junctional bases. This TCR was sampled from a human donor with Susac syndrome. Material: CD8+ T cells from PBMCs. The sequenced DNA is TGCAGTGCTAGTCCGGGACTAGCGGGACAAGAGACCCAGTACTTC. Its protein reads: CSASPGLAGQETQYF.